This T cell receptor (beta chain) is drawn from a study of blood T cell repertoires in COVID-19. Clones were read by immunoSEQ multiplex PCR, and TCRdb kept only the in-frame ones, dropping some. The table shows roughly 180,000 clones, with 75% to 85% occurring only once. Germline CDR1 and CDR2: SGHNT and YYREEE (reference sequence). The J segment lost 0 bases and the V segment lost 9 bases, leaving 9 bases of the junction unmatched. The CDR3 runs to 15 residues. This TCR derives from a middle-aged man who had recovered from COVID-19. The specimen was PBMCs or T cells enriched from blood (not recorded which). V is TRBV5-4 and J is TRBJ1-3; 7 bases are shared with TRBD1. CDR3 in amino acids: CAMGDSTFSGNTIYF. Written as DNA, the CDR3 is TGTGCCATGGGGGACAGCACCTTCTCTGGAAACACCATATATTTT.